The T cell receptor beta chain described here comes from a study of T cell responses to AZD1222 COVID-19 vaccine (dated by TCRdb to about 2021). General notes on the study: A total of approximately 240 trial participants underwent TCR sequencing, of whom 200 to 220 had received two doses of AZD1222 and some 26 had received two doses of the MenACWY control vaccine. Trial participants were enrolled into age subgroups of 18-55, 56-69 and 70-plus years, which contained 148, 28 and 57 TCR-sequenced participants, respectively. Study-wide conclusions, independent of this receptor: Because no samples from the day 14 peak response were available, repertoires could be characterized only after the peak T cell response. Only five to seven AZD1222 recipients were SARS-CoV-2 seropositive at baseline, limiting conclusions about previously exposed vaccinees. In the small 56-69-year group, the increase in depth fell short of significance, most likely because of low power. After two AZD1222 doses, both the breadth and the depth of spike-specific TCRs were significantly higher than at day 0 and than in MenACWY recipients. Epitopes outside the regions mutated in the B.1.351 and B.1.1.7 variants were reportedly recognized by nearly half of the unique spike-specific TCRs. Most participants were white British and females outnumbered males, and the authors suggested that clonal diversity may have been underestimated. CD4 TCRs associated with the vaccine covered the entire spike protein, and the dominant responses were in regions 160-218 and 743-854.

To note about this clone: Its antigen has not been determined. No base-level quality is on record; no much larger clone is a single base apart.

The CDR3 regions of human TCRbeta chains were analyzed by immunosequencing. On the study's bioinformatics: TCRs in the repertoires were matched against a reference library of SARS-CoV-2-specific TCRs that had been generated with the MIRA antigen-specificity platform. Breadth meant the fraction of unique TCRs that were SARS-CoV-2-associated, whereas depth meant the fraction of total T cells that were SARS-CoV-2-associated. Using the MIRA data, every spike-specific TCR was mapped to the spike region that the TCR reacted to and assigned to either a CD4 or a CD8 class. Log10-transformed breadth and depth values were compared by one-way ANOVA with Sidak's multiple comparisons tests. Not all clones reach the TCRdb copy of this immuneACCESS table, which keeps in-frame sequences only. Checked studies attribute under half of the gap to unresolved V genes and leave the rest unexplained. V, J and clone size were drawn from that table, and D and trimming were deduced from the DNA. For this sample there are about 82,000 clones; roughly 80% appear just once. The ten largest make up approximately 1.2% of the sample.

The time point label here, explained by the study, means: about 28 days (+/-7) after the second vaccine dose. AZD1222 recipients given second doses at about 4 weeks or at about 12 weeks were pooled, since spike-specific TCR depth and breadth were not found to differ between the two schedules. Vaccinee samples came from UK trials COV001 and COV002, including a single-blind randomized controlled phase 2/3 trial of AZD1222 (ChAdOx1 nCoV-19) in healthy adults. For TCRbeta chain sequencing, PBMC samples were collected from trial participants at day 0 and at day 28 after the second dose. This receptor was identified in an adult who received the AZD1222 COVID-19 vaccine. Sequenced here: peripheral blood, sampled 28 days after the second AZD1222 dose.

The bases are TGTGCCAGCAGCCATGGGGGTCACGGCGAGCAGTACTTC. It encodes CASSHGGHGEQYF. Recombination connected TRBV14 to TRBJ2-7, with the D call tentatively TRBD1 or TRBD2, each fitting 5 bases. The CDR3, from cysteine to phenylalanine, totals 13 residues. Only the CDR3 part of the read is kept: 39 bases, read in frame from the first base. Based on the germline V gene, the CDR1 and CDR2 sequences are SGHDN and FVKESK. V is clipped by 3 bases and J by 6 bases, and the sequence between their germline boundaries is 12 bases long.